This is a list of T cell receptor beta chains from one sample in a study of T cell clusters in autoimmune cytopenias. TCRdb reanalyzed the multiplex PCR reads, giving one entry per CDR3 protein sequence and no DNA. Its table records over 7,000 distinct CDR3 sequences. The sample was peripheral blood. Receptors were obtained from a human donor with an autoimmune cytopenia or autoimmune hepatitis (not recorded which). CDR3s include the opening cysteine and the closing phenylalanine or tryptophan. Clone size appears in some rows only: once, few, many, or a class for an expanded clone.

NA	TRBJ2-2	15	TRBV27	CASRKGQGNTGELFF
NA	TRBJ2-2	14	TRBV7-7	CASSASSNTGELFF
medium-sized	TRBJ2-5	15	TRBV11-2	CASSLGQGIAETQYF
medium-sized	TRBJ2-5	15	TRBV7-6	CASSLGQGGQETQYF
NA	TRBJ2-1	16	TRBV12-3/TRBV12-4	CASSFSSGRAGNEQFF
medium-sized	TRBJ1-1	13	TRBV7-6	CASSVDLNTEAFF
NA	TRBJ2-7	14	TRBV6-5	CASSEDMPPDEQYF
medium-sized	TRBJ1-2	14	TRBV20-1	CSARAGTGPTGYTF
NA	TRBJ2-7	15	TRBV15	CATSIGGTGAYEQYF
medium-sized	TRBJ2-5	16	TRBV6-6	CASSYGGTGSQETQYF
NA	TRBJ1-1	17	TRBV19	CASSVLTFRGRLTEAFF
NA	TRBJ2-2	17	TRBV10-1	CASSDPQTSGNTGELFF
medium-sized	TRBJ1-5	13	TRBV6-1	CASRQGASQPQHF
NA	TRBJ2-2	14	TRBV20-1	CSAYRVGYTGELFF
NA	TRBJ2-5	15	TRBV7-6	CASSFGNGKQETQYF
NA	TRBJ2-7	12	TRBV7-7	CASSLVSYEQYF
NA	TRBJ2-3	16	TRBV5-1	CASSSKTGAITDTQYF
medium-sized	TRBJ1-2	13	TRBV29-1	CSVEEWEREGYTF
NA	TRBJ2-1	11	TRBV10-3	CAIKKVNEQFF
NA	TRBJ2-3	13	TRBV5-1	CASSLRQADTQYF
NA	TRBJ2-7	16	TRBV27	CASSHSPGVTPYEQYF
medium-sized	TRBJ1-3	13	TRBV20-1	CSAMDSIGNTIYF
medium-sized	TRBJ1-5	13	TRBV30	CAWNTGGYQPQHF
medium-sized	TRBJ1-2	13	TRBV29-1	CSVMEDGNYGYTF
NA	TRBJ2-7	15	TRBV12-3/TRBV12-4	CASSFSGTAHVEQYF
NA	TRBJ2-3	15	TRBV7-9	CASSSGTGDTDTQYF
NA	TRBJ1-5	15	TRBV4-2	CASSLSTGVNQPQHF
medium-sized	TRBJ2-1	16	TRBV6-1	CASRHIQGRSYNEQFF
medium-sized	TRBJ1-5	13	TRBV30	CAWSLLPNQPQHF
NA	TRBJ1-5	17	TRBV19	CASSIPPQRGGNQPQHF
NA	TRBJ1-1	12	TRBV13	CASSLSDRRAFF
NA	TRBJ1-2	14	TRBV6-5	CASSPGTGDYGYTF
NA	TRBJ1-5	15	TRBV12-3/TRBV12-4	CASSLARAINQPQHF
medium-sized	TRBJ1-6	14	TRBV27	CASSVTGVNSPLHF
NA	TRBJ2-1	15	TRBV12-3/TRBV12-4	CASSYAGVDYNEQFF
NA	TRBJ2-3	15	TRBV20-1	CSALPDRGGTDTQYF
NA	TRBJ2-7	12	TRBV24-1	CATSDPGGLKYF
medium-sized	TRBJ2-1	16	TRBV30	CAWSVQGLAGGNEQFF
NA	TRBJ2-7	16	TRBV14	CASSPFGTGSSYEQYF
medium-sized	TRBJ1-2	13	TRBV27	CASRAETNYGYTF
NA	TRBJ1-2	14	TRBV12-3/TRBV12-4	CASSPTGGYYGYTF
NA	TRBJ2-5	13	TRBV20-1	CSARGQGEETQYF
NA	TRBJ1-1	13	TRBV6-6	CASSTTGGTEAFF
NA	TRBJ2-5	16	TRBV5-6	CASSLPLSGGTETQYF